Listed here is a single T cell receptor beta chain. Data came from immunoSEQ multiplex PCR; TCRdb stores just in-frame clones and leaves some out. The sample includes approximately 2,000,000 clones, about 93% seen only once; the top ten take 1.5% to 2%. Germline CDR1 SGHVS, CDR2 FQNEAQ. The V and J ends lost 5 bases and 6 bases, in that order; junction bases with no gene match: 12. This CDR3 is 18 amino acids long. The data originate from a study of shared clonotypes between healthy human individuals. Whole-study context: Each donor's CD8 memory used one plate, CD8 naive two, each CD4 subset three.

Selected positively for CCR7 and CD45RO-negative, naive CD8 cells excluded terminally differentiated effector memory CD45RA+ cells. The sequence came from a young man in good health. Some clones in this sample may be carry-over from other donors' samples. V gene TRBV7-8 combines with J gene TRBJ2-6; 11 bases agree with TRBD1. The sequencing sample was made of naive CD8+ T cells from PBMCs. The CDR3 DNA sequence: TGTGCCAGCAGCCCGTGGACAGGGGGCTTGGGCGAGGCCAACGTCCTGACTTTC. Protein: CASSPWTGGLGEANVLTF.